These 8 T cell receptor beta chains originate from one sample sequenced in a study of T cells in women clearing cervical HPV infection (dated by TCRdb to about 2018). Libraries came from the immunoSEQ multiplex PCR assay. This immuneACCESS table, as held by TCRdb, lists in-frame sequences with V and J called but not all clones. Of the missing ones, under half trace to an unresolved V gene in checked studies; the others have no known cause. The sample's records list more than 40,000 clones. The biggest ten clones account for 7.6% of the sample. The sequenced sample was blood buffy coat. Receptor source: a woman aged 18 to 75 with a cervical HPV16 infection that either progressed to CIN3+ or cleared (not recorded which).

The CDR3 sequence is CSGTTGLSNEKLFF. CDR3 bases read: TGCAGCGGGACGACAGGGTTGTCTAATGAAAAA. V usage is TRBV29-1 and J usage is TRBJ1-4; the match to TRBD1 covers 7 bases. Read coverage stops 3 residues before the CDR3 terminus; the germline J gene supplies the remainder. Germline loops: CDR1 SQVTM, CDR2 ANQGSEA. V was pared by 7 bases and J by 3 bases, with 8 bases of the junction left unmatched. The CDR3 is 14 amino acids.

Concerning this clone: The read terminates 3 residues ahead of where the CDR3 ends, so the germline J gene completes it. The gene calls are TRBV2 and TRBJ2-2; D may be TRBD1 (7 bases). V was trimmed by 6 bases and J by 3 bases, leaving 14 bases between them. The germline gives CDR1 SNHLY, CDR2 FYNNEI. The CDR3 extends over 15 amino acids. The CDR3 DNA, read in part, is TGTGCCAGCAGGACAGGGACGGGGGACACCGGGGAG. It encodes CASRTGTGDTGE. The CDR3 reads in full as CASRTGTGDTGELFF.

About this clone: Read data end 3 residues before the CDR3 end; the end is taken from the germline J gene. V and J are TRBV5-1 and TRBJ1-2, with a tentative D call TRBD1 (6 bases). Germline V gene data show CDR1 as SGHRS and CDR2 as YFSETQ. The CDR3 has 13 amino acids. Deletions cut 4 bases from V and 5 bases from J, with 12 bases between. This CDR3 is CASSRDTAYGYTF. The covered CDR3 bases are TGCGCCAGCAGCCGGGACACCGCTTATGGC.

Comment on this clone: The CDR3 end falls 3 residues outside the read, so it is completed with the germline J gene. The chain links TRBV7-7 to TRBJ2-7; 9 bases map to TRBD1. Trimming at V came to 1 base and at J to 2 bases, leaving 3 bases not matched to a gene. Germline-derived CDR1 and CDR2 are SSHAT and FNYEAQ (reference sequence). There are 15 residues in the CDR3. CDR3 sequence: CASSLGTGAAYEQYF. Partial CDR3 DNA: TGTGCCAGCAGCTTAGGGACAGGGGCTGCCTACGAG.

With respect to this clone: The read ends 3 residues shy of where the CDR3 ends; the end is completed using the germline J gene. The chain recombines TRBV20-1 with TRBJ1-1; the match to TRBD1 covers 10 bases. This CDR3 is 14 amino acids long. CDR1 DFQATT and CDR2 SNEGSKA come from the germline V gene (reference sequence). With 3 bases clipped from V and 4 bases from J, the junction kept 5 bases outside the gene matches. The CDR3 here is CSARGDRGSTEAFF. CDR3 DNA, as far as it was read: TGCAGTGCTAGGGGGGACAGGGGATCCACTGAA.

As regards this clone: At the DNA level, this CDR3 is encoded by other sequences in the same sample as well. The sequenced part of the CDR3 DNA is TGCAGCGTCCTTACAGGGTTAAATCAGCCC. It is translated as CSVLTGLNQP. The whole CDR3 sequence is CSVLTGLNQPQHF. V and J are TRBV29-1 and TRBJ1-5, with D possibly TRBD1 on 6 matching bases. The CDR3 end falls 3 residues outside the read, so it is completed with the germline J gene. The CDR3 has 13 residues. V lost 6 bases and J lost 4, with 13 bases in between. Looked up from germline, CDR1 is SQVTM and CDR2 is ANQGSEA.

On this clone itself: The CDR3 end lies 3 residues beyond the end of the read and is filled in from the germline J gene. The chain links TRBV5-1 to TRBJ1-3, with D unresolved. The CDR3 loop spans 17 amino acids. The germline V and J ends were trimmed by 0 bases and 0 bases, with 13 bases remaining between them. Germline V gene lookup returns CDR1 SGHRS and CDR2 YFSETQ. CDR3 sequence reads: CASSLGPGRDSGNTIYF. The DNA read from the CDR3 is TGCGCCAGCAGCTTGGGTCCCGGGCGGGACTCTGGAAACACC.

Worth noting for this clone: The CDR3 goes on 3 residues after the read ends, and that part is filled in from the germline J gene. The chain uses TRBV19 and TRBJ1-5; the D gene is possibly TRBD1 (5 bases). Trimming took off 3 bases at V and 1 base at J, with 10 bases between the two ends. The CDR3 extends over 15 amino acids. Germline V gene sequence: CDR1 LNHDA, CDR2 SQIVND (reference sequence). The sequenced CDR3 bases are TGTGCCAGTAGTATGGGGCAGGGCAGCAATCAGCCC. It is translated as CASSMGQGSNQP. The full CDR3 reads CASSMGQGSNQPQHF.